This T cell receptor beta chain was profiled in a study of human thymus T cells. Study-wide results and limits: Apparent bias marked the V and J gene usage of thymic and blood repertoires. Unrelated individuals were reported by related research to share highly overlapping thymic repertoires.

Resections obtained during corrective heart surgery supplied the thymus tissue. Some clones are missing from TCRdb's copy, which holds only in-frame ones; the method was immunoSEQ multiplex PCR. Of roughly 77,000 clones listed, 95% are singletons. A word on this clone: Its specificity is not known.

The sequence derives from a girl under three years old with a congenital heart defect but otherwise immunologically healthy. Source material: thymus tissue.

The CDR3 sequence is CASSLRSDGYTF. CDR3 DNA sequence: TGTGCCAGCAGTTTAAGGTCTGATGGCTACACCTTC. V is TRBV28 and J is TRBJ1-2; D is undetermined. V was clipped by 2 bases and J by 6 bases, with 7 bases between them. Germline V lookup: CDR1 MDHEN, CDR2 SYDVKM. The CDR3 has 12 amino acids.